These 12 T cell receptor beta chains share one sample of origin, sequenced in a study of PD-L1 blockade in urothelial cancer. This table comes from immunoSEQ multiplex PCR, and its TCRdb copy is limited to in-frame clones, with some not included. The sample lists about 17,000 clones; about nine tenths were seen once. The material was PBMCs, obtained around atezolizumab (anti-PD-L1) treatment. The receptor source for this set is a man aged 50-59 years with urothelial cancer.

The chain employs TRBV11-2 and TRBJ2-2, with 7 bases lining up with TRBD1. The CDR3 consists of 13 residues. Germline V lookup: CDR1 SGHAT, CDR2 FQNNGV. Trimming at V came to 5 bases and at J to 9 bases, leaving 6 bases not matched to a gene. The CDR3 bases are TGTGCCAGCAGCCCCGACAGGGCCCGGGAGCTGTTTTTT. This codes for CASSPDRARELFF. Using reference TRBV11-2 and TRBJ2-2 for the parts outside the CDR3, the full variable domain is EAGVAQSPRYKIIEKRQSVAFWCNPISGHATLYWYQQILGQGPKLLIQFQNNGVVDDSQLPKDRFSAERLKGVDSTLKIQPAKLEDSAVYLCASSPDRARELFFGEGSRLTVL.

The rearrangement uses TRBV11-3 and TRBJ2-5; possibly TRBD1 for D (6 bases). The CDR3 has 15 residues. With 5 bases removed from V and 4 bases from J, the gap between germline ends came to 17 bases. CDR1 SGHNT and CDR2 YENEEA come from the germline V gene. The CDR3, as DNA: TGTGCCAGCAGCGAAGAGGGGTCCAGGGGAGAGACCCAGTACTTC. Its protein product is CASSEEGSRGETQYF.

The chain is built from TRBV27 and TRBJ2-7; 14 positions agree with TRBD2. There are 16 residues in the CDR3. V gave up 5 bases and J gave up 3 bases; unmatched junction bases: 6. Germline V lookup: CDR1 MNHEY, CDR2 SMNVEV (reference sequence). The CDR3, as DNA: TGTGCCAGCAGTCCGACTAGCGGGAGGGCAGGCTACGAGCAGTACTTC. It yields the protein CASSPTSGRAGYEQYF.

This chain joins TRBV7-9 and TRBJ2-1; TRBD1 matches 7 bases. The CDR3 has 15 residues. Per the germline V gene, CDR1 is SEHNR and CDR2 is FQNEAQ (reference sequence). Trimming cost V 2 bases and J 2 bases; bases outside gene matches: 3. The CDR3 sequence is CASSLKGATYNEQFF. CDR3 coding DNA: TGTGCCAGCAGCTTAAAGGGGGCGACCTACAATGAGCAGTTCTTC.

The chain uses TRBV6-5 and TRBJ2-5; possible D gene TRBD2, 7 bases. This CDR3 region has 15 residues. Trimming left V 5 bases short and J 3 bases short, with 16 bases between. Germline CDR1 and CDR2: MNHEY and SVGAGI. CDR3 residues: CASSTWLGGEETQYF. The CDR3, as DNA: TGTGCCAGCAGTACCTGGTTAGGGGGGGAAGAGACCCAGTACTTC.

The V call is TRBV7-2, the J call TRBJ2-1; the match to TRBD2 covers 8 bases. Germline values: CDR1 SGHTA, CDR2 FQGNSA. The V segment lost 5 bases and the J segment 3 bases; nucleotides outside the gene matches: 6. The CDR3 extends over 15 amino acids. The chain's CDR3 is CASSLGLEYYNEQFF. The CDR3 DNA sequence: TGTGCCAGCAGCCTGGGACTAGAGTACTACAATGAGCAGTTCTTC.

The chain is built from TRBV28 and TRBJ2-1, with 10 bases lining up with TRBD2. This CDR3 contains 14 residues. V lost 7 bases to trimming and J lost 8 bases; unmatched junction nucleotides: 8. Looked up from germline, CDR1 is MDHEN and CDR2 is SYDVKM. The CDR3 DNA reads TGTGCCAGCATGCGTCCTAGCGGGAGCTATGAGCAGTTCTTC. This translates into CASMRPSGSYEQFF.

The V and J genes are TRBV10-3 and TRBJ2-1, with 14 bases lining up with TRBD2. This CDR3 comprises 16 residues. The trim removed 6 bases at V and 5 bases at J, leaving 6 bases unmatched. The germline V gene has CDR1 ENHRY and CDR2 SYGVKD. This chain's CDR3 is CAIRDGTSGRNNEQFF. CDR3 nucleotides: TGTGCCATCAGGGACGGGACTAGCGGGAGAAACAATGAGCAGTTCTTC.

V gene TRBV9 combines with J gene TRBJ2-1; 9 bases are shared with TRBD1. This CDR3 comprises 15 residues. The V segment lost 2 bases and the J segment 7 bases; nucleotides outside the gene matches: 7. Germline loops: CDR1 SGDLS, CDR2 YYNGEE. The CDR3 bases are TGTGCCAGCAGCGTGACCGGGACAGGGTATAATGAGCAGTTCTTC. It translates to CASSVTGTGYNEQFF.

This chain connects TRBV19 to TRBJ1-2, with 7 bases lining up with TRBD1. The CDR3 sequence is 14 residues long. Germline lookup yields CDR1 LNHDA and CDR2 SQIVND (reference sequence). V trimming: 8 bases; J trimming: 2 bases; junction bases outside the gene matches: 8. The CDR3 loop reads CASLAGTANYGYTF. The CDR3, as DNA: TGTGCCAGTCTCGCCGGGACAGCCAACTATGGCTACACCTTC.

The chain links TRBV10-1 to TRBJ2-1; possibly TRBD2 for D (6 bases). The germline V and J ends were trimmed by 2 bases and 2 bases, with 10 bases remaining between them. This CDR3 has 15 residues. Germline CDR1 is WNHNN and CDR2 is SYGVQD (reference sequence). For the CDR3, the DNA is TGCGCCAGCAGTGAGGGGGGGAGCCCCTACAATGAGCAGTTCTTC. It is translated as CASSEGGSPYNEQFF.

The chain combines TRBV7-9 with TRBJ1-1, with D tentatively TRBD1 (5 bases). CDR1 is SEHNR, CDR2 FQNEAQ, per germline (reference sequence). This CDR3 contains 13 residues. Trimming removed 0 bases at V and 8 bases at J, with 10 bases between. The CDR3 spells CASSLALRTEAFF. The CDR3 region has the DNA TGTGCCAGCAGCTTAGCCCTTCGGACAGAAGCTTTCTTT.